The clone carrying this T cell receptor beta chain showed up many times. The source of the sample is a study of T cells in Graves' hyperthyroidism and ophthalmopathy. As for the study in general: Peripheral blood was secured at the point of initial diagnosis, before any treatment.

With 0 bases removed from V and 6 bases from J, the gap between germline ends came to 26 bases. CDR1 is DFQATT, CDR2 SNEGSKA, per germline (reference sequence). The CDR3 has 18 residues. TCR beta CDR3 sequences were amplified from RNA transcripts. Initially, a first-round RT-PCR of the TCR CDR3 employed the HTBI primer set. TCRdb passed the multiplex PCR reads through MiXCR, listing each CDR3 protein once. The sample yields approximately 410,000 distinct CDR3 sequences, roughly an eighth seen once. What was sequenced was blood. The rearrangement joins TRBV20-1 to TRBJ1-1; D uncertain. The sequence derives from a woman between 18 and 29 years old with Graves' hyperthyroidism. The CDR3 nucleotides read TGCAGTGCTAGAGATGCGTATGTAGGGTTGTCAGCCCTCCCTGAAGCTTTCTTT. This gives the protein CSARDAYVGLSALPEAFF.